Following are 3 T cell receptor beta chains from one sample sequenced in a study of OX40 agonist ivuxolimab in advanced cancers. The method behind the library was the immunoSEQ multiplex PCR assay. In its TCRdb copy, this immuneACCESS table keeps in-frame sequences only and misses some clones. Where compared with another copy, unresolved V genes explain less than half of these, and the others have no known cause. The sample table records approximately 130,000 clones; 75% to 95% of these occur just once. The ten largest clones take up around 0.99% of the sample. The specimen comprised CD4+ or CD8+ T cells sorted from blood, sampled in a trial of the OX40 agonist ivuxolimab. Receptor source: an adult with an advanced solid tumor such as melanoma, head and neck, liver or kidney cancer.

This rearrangement joins TRBV4-1 to TRBJ2-1, with 9 bases aligning to TRBD1. After removal of 3 bases from V and 7 bases from J, the junction contained 10 bases not matched to a gene. Per the germline V gene, CDR1 is MGHRA and CDR2 is YSYEKL. This CDR3 region has 16 residues. The CDR3 loop reads CASSQNRGPGQNEQFF. CDR3 nucleotide sequence: TGCGCCAGCAGCCAGAACAGGGGGCCTGGGCAAAATGAGCAGTTCTTC.

The J gene is TRBJ2-7, the V gene TRBV6-5, with D perhaps being TRBD1 or TRBD2 (5 bases each). This CDR3 has 13 residues. Per germline, CDR1 MNHEY and CDR2 SVGAGI. V lost 0 bases to trimming and J lost 10 bases, with 13 bases between them. In DNA form, the CDR3 reads TGTGCCAGCAGTTACTCGGGATGGGACCAACAGTACTTC. Amino acid sequence: CASSYSGWDQQYF.

The chain uses TRBV6-4 and TRBJ2-7, with a possible D match to TRBD2 (5 bases). This CDR3 is 12 amino acids long. Germline V gene sequence: CDR1 MRHNA, CDR2 SNTAGT. The V gene lost 10 bases and the J gene lost 3 bases, with 13 bases spanning the gap. The CDR3 sequence: CAKEEWDYEQYF. DNA of the CDR3: TGTGCCAAGGAGGAATGGGACTACGAGCAGTACTTC.